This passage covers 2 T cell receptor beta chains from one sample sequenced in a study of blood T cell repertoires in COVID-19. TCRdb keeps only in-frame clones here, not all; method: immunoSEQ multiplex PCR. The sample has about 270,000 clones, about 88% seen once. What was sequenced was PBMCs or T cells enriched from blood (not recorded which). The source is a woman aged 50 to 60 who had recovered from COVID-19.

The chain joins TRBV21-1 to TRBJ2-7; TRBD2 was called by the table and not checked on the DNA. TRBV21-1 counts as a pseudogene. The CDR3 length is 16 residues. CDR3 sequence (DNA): TGTGCCAGCAGCAAAGTTTTTCACCGGGAGCCCGACGAGCAGTACTTC. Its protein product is CASSKVFHREPDEQYF.

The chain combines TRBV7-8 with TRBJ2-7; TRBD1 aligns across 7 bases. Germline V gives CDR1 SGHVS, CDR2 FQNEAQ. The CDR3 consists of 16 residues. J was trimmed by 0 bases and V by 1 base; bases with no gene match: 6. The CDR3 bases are TGTGCCAGCAGCTTAGAGGGACAGATACGCTCCTACGAGCAGTACTTC. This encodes CASSLEGQIRSYEQYF.